Below are 13 T cell receptor beta chains sequenced from a single sample in a study of regulatory T cells in long-lasting Graves disease. Libraries of TCR beta came from iRepertoire HTBI primers plus Arm-PCR of CDR3 regions. In TCRdb, the multiplex PCR reads were re-called with MiXCR into one record per CDR3 protein. Of some 450,000 distinct CDR3 sequences detected, 16% appear once; the ten largest clones hold about 10%. The time point denotes: newly diagnosed GD, antithyroid drugs for less than 3 months. RNA from PBMCs was the source of the TCR library. This same sample was also part of a study on T cells in Graves' hyperthyroidism and ophthalmopathy.

Sequencing used peripheral blood mononuclear cells (PBMCs), obtained at new diagnosis, from a patient treated with antithyroid drugs. The receptors here all came from a woman in her thirties with Graves disease.

This clonotype was observed many times. The rearrangement links TRBV6-1 to TRBJ2-7; 7 bases are shared with TRBD2. Trimming took 6 bases from V and 5 from J; bases not matched to a gene: 16. Germline assignment: CDR1 MNHNS and CDR2 SASEGT. The CDR3 runs to 16 residues. CDR3 residues: CASSRSPTSRPDEQYF. CDR3 in DNA: TGTGCCAGCAGCCGTAGCCCGACTAGCCGTCCCGACGAGCAGTACTTC.

This clonotype was seen a few times. The J gene is TRBJ1-4, the V gene TRBV28, with D hard to call. Germline V gene data show CDR1 as MDHEN and CDR2 as SYDVKM. This CDR3 contains 15 residues. Between the trimmed V and J ends, which lost 5 bases and 8 bases, there was a span of 18 bases. In nucleotides, the CDR3 is TGTGCCAGCAGTCCCCGGGCCCCCCTAGTAGAAAAACTGTTTTTT. This gives the protein CASSPRAPLVEKLFF.

The rearrangement joins TRBV9 to TRBJ2-7, with no clear D. V was clipped by 0 bases and J by 3 bases, with 13 bases between them. The CDR3 sequence is 15 residues long. The germline V gene has CDR1 SGDLS and CDR2 YYNGEE. The CDR3 region has the DNA TGTGCCAGCAGCGTAGGGGCCGGTTTAGGCTACGAGCAGTACTTC. Translating gives CASSVGAGLGYEQYF.

As regards this clonotype: A read error may explain this, as a much larger clone is one base away. The chain is built from TRBV6-1 and TRBJ2-7; the D gene is possibly TRBD2 (5 bases). The CDR3 extends over 17 amino acids. The germline CDR1 and CDR2 sequences are MNHNS and SASEGT. Trimming removed 7 bases from V and 1 base from J, with 23 bases in between. CDR3 DNA: TGTGCCAGCAAACCGAGGGAGAAGCCCATAGGGTCCTACGAGCAGTACTTC. Translating gives CASKPREKPIGSYEQYF.

This clonotype was counted between two and nine times. A much larger clone lies one base from this, so it may be a read error. V and J are TRBV28 and TRBJ1-5; possibly TRBD1 for D (5 bases). V was pared by 11 bases and J by 7 bases, with 18 bases between. Germline V gene lookup returns CDR1 MDHEN and CDR2 SYDVKM. The CDR3 is made up of 13 amino acids. In DNA form, the CDR3 reads TGTGCCTGCACCCCGGGACCCGACCAGCCCCAGCATTTT. Protein product: CACTPGPDQPQHF.

This clonotype came up many times. CDR3 region: CASSSGVEQYF. CDR3 bases: TGTGCCAGCAGCTCTGGAGTTGAGCAGTACTTC. The J gene is TRBJ2-7, the V gene TRBV7-2; unclear D gene. The ends were cut back, 4 bases at V and 7 bases at J, with 8 bases in the middle. The CDR3 consists of 11 residues. The germline V gene has CDR1 SGHTA and CDR2 FQGNSA.

Comment on this clonotype: This may be a read error: a much more frequent sequence differs by one nucleotide. This chain uses TRBV28 with TRBJ2-3; 7 bases agree with TRBD2. The J call is uncertain, as TRBJ2-7 better fits the DNA end. Germline V lookup: CDR1 MDHEN, CDR2 SYDVKM. This CDR3 is built from 13 residues. The CDR3 DNA reads TGTGCCAGCGGGCTAGCGGTTTACAATGAGCAGTACTTC. Translation gives CASGLAVYNEQYF.

In nucleotides, the CDR3 is TGTGCCAGCGGAAGTAGCAATTCACCCCTCCACTTT. Residues: CASGSSNSPLHF. The rearrangement joins TRBV28 to TRBJ1-6; D uncertain. CDR1 and CDR2 from the germline V gene are MDHEN and SYDVKM. V was shortened by 8 bases and J by 7 bases, with 9 bases between the two germline ends. The CDR3 is 12 residues long.

This clonotype showed up many times. V gene TRBV7-9 combines with J gene TRBJ2-1; 15 bases match TRBD2. CDR3 size: 19 residues. Germline lookup yields CDR1 SEHNR and CDR2 FQNEAQ (reference sequence). With V trimmed by 1 base and J by 1 base, 5 bases remained unmatched. In DNA, the CDR3 is TGTGCCAGCAGCTTAGTTGGGACTAGCGGGAGGCCTTCCTACAATGAGCAGTTCTTC. It encodes CASSLVGTSGRPSYNEQFF. The full variable domain, rest sourced from reference TRBV7-9 and TRBJ2-1, is DTGVSQNPRHKITKRGQNVTFRCDPISEHNRLYWYRQTLGQGPEFLTYFQNEAQLEKSRLLSDRFSAERPKGSFSTLEIQRTEQGDSAMYLCASSLVGTSGRPSYNEQFFGPGTRLTVL.

The chain links TRBV7-9 to TRBJ2-7, with TRBD1 matching 11 bases. The CDR3 consists of 13 residues. Germline trimming cut 10 bases from V and 3 bases from J; bases unmatched to any gene: 5. Germline lookup yields CDR1 SEHNR and CDR2 FQNEAQ (reference sequence). The CDR3 spells CATRDRGIYEQYF. CDR3 nucleotides: TGTGCCACCCGGGACAGGGGGATCTACGAGCAGTACTTC.

This clonotype was observed many times. The junction and the germline gene differ at one end; a read error may be behind it. V usage is TRBV20-1 and J usage is TRBJ2-7, with 16 positions matching TRBD2. This CDR3 contains 13 residues. CDR1 is DFQATT and CDR2 is SNEGSKA in the germline V gene (reference sequence). The CDR3 reads CSVTGTSGRARNF. The CDR3 bases are TGCAGCGTTACCGGGACTAGCGGGAGGGCCCGTAACTTC.

This clonotype appeared many times. This sequence joins TRBV28 and TRBJ2-2; 8 positions agree with TRBD1. Germline trimming cut 6 bases from V and 7 bases from J; bases unmatched to any gene: 7. The CDR3 sequence is 14 residues long. Germline V gene lookup returns CDR1 MDHEN and CDR2 SYDVKM. CDR3 loop: CASSDRGSFGELFF. The CDR3 DNA sequence: TGTGCCAGCAGCGACAGGGGAAGTTTCGGGGAGCTGTTTTTT. Combining the CDR3 with reference TRBV28 and TRBJ2-2 gives the whole variable domain DVKVTQSSRYLVKRTGEKVFLECVQDMDHENMFWYRQDPGLGLRLIYFSYDVKMKEKGDIPEGYSVSREKKERFSLILESASTNQTSMYLCASSDRGSFGELFFGEGSRLTVL.

This clonotype was picked up many times. The rearrangement uses TRBV7-2 and TRBJ1-2; 7 bases map to TRBD1. The germline gives CDR1 SGHTA, CDR2 FQGNSA. Unmatched junction bases numbered 3, after V lost 0 bases and J lost 5 bases. This CDR3 has 14 residues. Here the CDR3 DNA reads TGTGCCAGCAGCTTAGCGGGACAGAAATATGGCTACACCTTC. Translation gives CASSLAGQKYGYTF.